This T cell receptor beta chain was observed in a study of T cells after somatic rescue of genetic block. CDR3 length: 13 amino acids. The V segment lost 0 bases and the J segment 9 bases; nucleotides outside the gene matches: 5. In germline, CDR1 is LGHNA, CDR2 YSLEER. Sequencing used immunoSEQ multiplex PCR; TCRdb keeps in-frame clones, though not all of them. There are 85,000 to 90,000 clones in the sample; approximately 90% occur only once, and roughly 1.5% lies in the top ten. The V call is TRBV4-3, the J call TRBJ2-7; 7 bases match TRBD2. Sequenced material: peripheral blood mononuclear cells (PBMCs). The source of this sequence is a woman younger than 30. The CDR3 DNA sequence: TGCGCCAGCAGCCAAGATCGGGAGGTACGGCAGTACTTC. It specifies CASSQDREVRQYF.